A single sample is the source of the 13 T cell receptor beta chains below, sequenced in a study of spatial heterogeneity in lung cancer. Regarding time point: sample taken at primary tumor resection. MiXCR, applied by TCRdb to the 5' RACE reads, yields one record per CDR3 protein. The data contain 30,000 to 45,000 distinct CDR3 sequences, around 7.2% of them singletons. This material consisted of PBMCs, taken at surgery. The origin of the receptors is a male donor with early-stage non-small cell lung cancer.

This clonotype was observed at least ten times. DNA for the CDR3: TGTGCCAGCAGTGCCCTACAGGGAGGAGGGACTGAAGCTTTCTTT. Its translation: CASSALQGGGTEAFF. V usage is TRBV27 and J usage is TRBJ1-1; weak D call: TRBD1 (6 bases). The CDR3 extends over 15 amino acids. Trimming took off 5 bases at V and 5 bases at J, with 18 bases between the two ends. Germline values: CDR1 MNHEY, CDR2 SMNVEV (reference sequence).

This clonotype showed up many times. The chain is built from TRBV24-1 and TRBJ1-2; D perhaps matches TRBD1 (5 bases). Per germline, CDR1 KGHDR and CDR2 SFDVKD. The CDR3 totals 16 residues. Deletions cut 4 bases from V and 8 bases from J, with 22 bases between. Here the CDR3 DNA reads TGTGCCACCAGTGACGGGGCCGCCTACGAATCTGGAGGCTACACCTTC. Its translation: CATSDGAAYESGGYTF.

This clonotype has a handful of counts. V is TRBV7-8 and J is TRBJ2-7; D unresolved. Trimming shortened V by 1 base and J by 1 base, and 8 bases separated the two germline ends. Germline V gives CDR1 SGHVS, CDR2 FQNEAQ. The CDR3 sequence is 14 residues long. The CDR3 coding sequence is TGTGCCAGCAGCTTAGGCAGACGATCCTACGAGCAGTACGTC. This sequence encodes CASSLGRRSYEQYV.

This clonotype was recorded many times. This chain connects TRBV12-3 or TRBV12-4 to TRBJ2-1; TRBD2 matches at 11 bases. The CDR3 length is 15 residues. J gave up 7 bases and V 2 bases, and 4 bases lay outside the gene matches. CDR3 sequence (DNA): TGTGCCAGCAGTTTAATAGCGGGAGGGCAGAATGAGCAGTTCTTC. This codes for CASSLIAGGQNEQFF.

There are many counts of this clonotype. J is TRBJ2-7 and V is TRBV20-1, with 12 bases that match TRBD1. With V trimmed by 6 bases and J by 2 bases, 5 bases remained unmatched. This CDR3 comprises 14 residues. CDR1 is DFQATT, CDR2 SNEGSKA, per germline (reference sequence). CDR3 region: CSATGTGGAYEQYV. CDR3 DNA sequence: TGCAGTGCGACCGGGACAGGGGGCGCCTACGAGCAGTACGTC.

This clonotype was seen repeatedly, ten times or more. The V gene is TRBV24-1, the J gene TRBJ1-6; D possibly corresponds to TRBD1 (5 bases). CDR3 length: 15 residues. Between the trimmed V and J ends, which lost 3 bases and 8 bases, there was a span of 13 bases. Germline V gene data show CDR1 as KGHDR and CDR2 as SFDVKD. CDR3 coding DNA: TGTGCCACCAGTGATGTCCAGGGAGGGGATTCACCCCTCCACTTT. Encoded protein: CATSDVQGGDSPLHF.

This chain joins TRBV12-3 or TRBV12-4 and TRBJ1-3, with no clear D. The CDR3 has 12 residues. With 3 bases removed from V and 4 bases from J, the gap between germline ends came to 4 bases. The CDR3 DNA is TGTGCCAGCAGTTTTGACGGAAACACCATATATTTT. Protein: CASSFDGNTIYF.

This clonotype was seen a few times. J is TRBJ1-1 and V is TRBV12-5, with 11 nucleotides matching TRBD1. Germline V gives CDR1 LGHNT, CDR2 FRNRAP. This CDR3 contains 14 residues. J lost 11 bases, V lost 6 bases, and 11 bases had no gene match. The CDR3 spells CASGPPDRGPVAFF. The CDR3 coding sequence is TGTGCTAGTGGCCCCCCGGACAGGGGGCCAGTGGCTTTCTTT.

The chain joins TRBV6-1 to TRBJ1-1; D is undetermined. This CDR3 is built from 15 residues. Germline loops: CDR1 MNHNS, CDR2 SASEGT. V shed 0 bases and J shed 1 base, with 9 bases lying between them. The CDR3 nucleotides read TGTGCCAGCAGTGAAGCGTGGCTGGGGAACACTGAAGCTTTCTTT. Its translation: CASSEAWLGNTEAFF.

This clonotype has a count of ten or more. CDR3 bases: TGCAGTGCTAGTAGTAGTACTAGCGGGAGATATGAGCAGTTCTTC. This codes for CSASSSTSGRYEQFF. This chain joins TRBV20-1 and TRBJ2-1; TRBD2 agrees at 11 bases. The J segment lost 8 bases and the V segment lost 3 bases, leaving 9 bases of the junction unmatched. This CDR3 has 15 amino acids. The V gene's germline CDR1 is DFQATT and CDR2 SNEGSKA (reference sequence).

Concerning this clonotype: One end of the junction does not line up with germline, which may come from a read error. V is TRBV9 and J is TRBJ2-5; a weak D match, TRBD1 (6 bases). CDR1 is SGDLS, CDR2 YYNGEE, per germline. The CDR3 contains 14 residues. This CDR3 is CVSSVEGDRETQYF. The CDR3 DNA is TGTGTCAGCAGCGTAGAGGGGGATAGAGAGACCCAGTACTTC. Full variable domain (remainder filled in from reference TRBV9 and TRBJ2-5): DSGVTQTPKHLITATGQRVTLRCSPRSGDLSVYWYQQSLDQGLQFLIQYYNGEERAKGNILERFSAQQFPDLHSELNLSSLELGDSALYFCVSSVEGDRETQYFGPGTRLLVL.

This clonotype was counted ten times or more. The V gene is TRBV7-9, the J gene TRBJ2-3, with 9 bases that match TRBD2. V lost 5 bases and J lost 0; bases outside the gene matches: 6. Germline CDR1 and CDR2: SEHNR and FQNEAQ (reference sequence). This CDR3 has 16 amino acids. The CDR3 coding sequence is TGTGCCAGCAGCGATGGGACTAGCACCAGCACAGATACGCAGTATTTT. This sequence encodes CASSDGTSTSTDTQYF.

At least ten counts were recorded for this clonotype. V usage is TRBV7-2 and J usage is TRBJ2-5, with D hard to call. Per germline, CDR1 SGHTA and CDR2 FQGNSA. The CDR3 consists of 14 residues. V was cut by 0 bases and J by 3 bases, with 8 bases left in between. The CDR3 bases are TGTGCCAGCAGCTTAGCGACGGGCAAAGAGACCCAGTACTTC. Translating gives CASSLATGKETQYF.